The clone carrying this T cell receptor (beta chain) was seen ten or more times. TCRdb redid the calling of the reads with MiXCR, one entry per CDR3 protein. This table has under 100,000 distinct CDR3 sequences, 3.7% appearing once. These data belong to a study of T cell repertoires in cytomegalovirus infection. The V end was cut by 5 bases, the J end by 1 base, with 11 bases between. CDR1 and CDR2 (germline): SGHTA, FQGNSA. This CDR3 is built from 14 residues. This clonotype was sampled from a human donor in good health (CMV status not recorded). Some clones in this sample may be carry-over from other donors' samples. Sample: PBMCs. V gene TRBV7-2 combines with J gene TRBJ1-1; D not certain. CDR3 region: CASSPSWSNTEAFF. CDR3 bases: TGTGCCAGCAGCCCCTCGTGGTCGAACACTGAAGCTTTCTTT.